Listed here are 12 T cell receptor beta chains from one sample, sequenced in a study of response to subunit inactivated influenza vaccine. Using its own MiXCR run on the RT-PCR reads, TCRdb lists one record per CDR3 protein. Of a few hundred thousand distinct CDR3 sequences in the sample, about 20% were seen once. Sequenced material: PBMCs from blood, taken about 20 months after vaccination. Receptors originate from a man between 50 and 70 years old who received an inactivated influenza vaccine.

Only a few counts were recorded for this clonotype. The chain joins TRBV21-1 to TRBJ2-5; the tabulated D call, TRBD1, remains unverified against the DNA. TRBV21-1 is annotated as a pseudogene. This CDR3 spans 14 amino acids. The CDR3 protein is CASSNFGGRETQYF. In DNA, the CDR3 is TGTGCCAGCAGCAATTTCGGGGGTCGGGAGACCCAGTACTTC.

V and J are TRBV20-1 and TRBJ2-1; D uncertain. The V gene lost 1 base and the J gene lost 0 bases, with 10 bases spanning the gap. CDR1 is DFQATT, CDR2 SNEGSKA, per germline (reference sequence). The CDR3 runs to 15 residues. The CDR3 region has the DNA TGCAGTGCTAGAGGGTGGAAGGGCTCCTACAATGAGCAGTTCTTC. The encoded protein is CSARGWKGSYNEQFF.

This clonotype was picked up many times. The rearrangement joins TRBV5-1 to TRBJ1-6; D is ambiguous. The germline V gene has CDR1 SGHRS and CDR2 YFSETQ. The CDR3 totals 14 residues. V lost 7 bases to trimming and J lost 6 bases, with 14 bases between them. CDR3 residues: CASGPGAVNSPLHF. The CDR3 DNA reads TGCGCCAGCGGACCAGGTGCGGTTAATTCACCCCTCCACTTT.

The table lists this clonotype with a few counts. This chain uses TRBV20-1 with TRBJ1-1, with D perhaps TRBD1 (5 bases). Germline loops: CDR1 DFQATT, CDR2 SNEGSKA (reference sequence). The CDR3 runs 13 residues. Written as DNA, the CDR3 is TGCAGCGGGGGAGGAGGGATAAACACTGAAGCTTTCTTT. Its translation is CSGGGGINTEAFF.

This CDR3 is CASSPGGAEAFF. The CDR3 coding sequence is TGCGCCAGCAGCCCGGGAGGGGCTGAAGCTTTCTTT. The rearrangement joins TRBV5-1 to TRBJ1-1; D is perhaps TRBD1 (5 bases). The length of the CDR3 is 12 residues. V dropped 4 bases and J dropped 6 bases, with 10 bases sitting between them. Germline lookup yields CDR1 SGHRS and CDR2 YFSETQ. The full variable domain, in which reference TRBV5-1 and TRBJ1-1 provide the parts outside the CDR3, is KAGVTQTPRYLIKTRGQQVTLSCSPISGHRSVSWYQQTPGQGLQFLFEYFSETQRNKGNFPGRFSGRQFSNSRSEMNVSTLELGDSALYLCASSPGGAEAFFGQGTRLTVV.

This clonotype was seen more than once but under ten times. The chain couples TRBV28 to TRBJ2-7; TRBD1 might be the D (5 bases). Germline assignment: CDR1 MDHEN and CDR2 SYDVKM. The CDR3 totals 13 residues. V shed 3 bases and J shed 5 bases, with 11 bases lying between them. CDR3 protein: CASSFGAMDEQYF. The CDR3, as DNA: TGTGCCAGCAGTTTTGGGGCGATGGACGAGCAGTACTTC.

This clonotype was recorded a few times. CDR3 sequence reads: CASSLVGGASYGYTF. The CDR3 region has the DNA TGCGCCAGCAGCCTGGTAGGGGGCGCCTCCTATGGCTACACCTTC. The J gene is TRBJ1-2, the V gene TRBV4-1, with 7 bases that match TRBD1. Per the germline V gene, CDR1 is MGHRA and CDR2 is YSYEKL. CDR3 length: 15 amino acids. Trimming removed 4 bases from V and 4 bases from J; junction bases left unmatched: 9.

This clonotype came up a few times. This sequence joins TRBV6-5 and TRBJ2-3; D gene uncertain. This CDR3 comprises 14 residues. Per the germline V gene, CDR1 is MNHEY and CDR2 is SVGAGI. The ends were cut back, 2 bases at V and 6 bases at J, with 12 bases in the middle. CDR3: CASSYGLGSDTQYF. The CDR3 bases are TGTGCCAGCAGTTACGGTCTAGGGTCGGATACGCAGTATTTT.

V usage is TRBV15 and J usage is TRBJ2-7; 10 nucleotides line up with TRBD1. J lost 3 bases, V lost 4 bases, and 3 bases had no gene match. Per germline, CDR1 LNHNV and CDR2 YYDKDF (reference sequence). This CDR3 contains 14 residues. CDR3 coding DNA: TGTGCCACCAGCACAGGGACAGGGGTCTACGAGCAGTACTTC. Amino acid sequence: CATSTGTGVYEQYF.

This clonotype came up a few times. The CDR3 bases are TGTGCCATCAGTGCCCATCGAGTGGCAGGGGGCGATGGGTATAATTCACCCCTCCACTTT. It codes for CAISAHRVAGGDGYNSPLHF. V usage is TRBV10-3 and J usage is TRBJ1-6; TRBD1 matches at 8 bases. V was pared by 4 bases and J by 4 bases, with 18 bases of the junction left unmatched. CDR1 is ENHRY and CDR2 is SYGVKD in the germline V gene. This CDR3 is 20 amino acids long.

V usage is TRBV28 and J usage is TRBJ2-7; TRBD2 agrees at 11 bases. This CDR3 region has 15 residues. V lost 5 bases, J lost 2 bases, and 5 bases stayed unmatched. Germline CDR1 and CDR2: MDHEN and SYDVKM. This chain's CDR3 is CASSAPGLAAYEQYF. The CDR3 DNA is TGTGCCAGCAGTGCCCCGGGACTAGCGGCCTACGAGCAGTACTTC.

This clonotype was observed a few times. The rearrangement joins TRBV5-1 to TRBJ2-7; possible D gene TRBD1, 5 bases. Germline CDR1 is SGHRS and CDR2 is YFSETQ. Trimming shortened V by 0 bases and J by 2 bases, and 12 bases separated the two germline ends. This CDR3 comprises 15 residues. The CDR3 sequence is CASSLVSGNTYEQYF. As DNA, the CDR3 is TGCGCCAGCAGCTTGGTCTCAGGGAACACCTACGAGCAGTACTTC.